These 27 T cell receptor beta chains came from one sample sequenced in a study of blood T cells in healthy people across ages. Then a second PCR, running about 6 to 12 cycles, was carried out with a sample-barcoded 5' primer and a J-beta primer mix. TCRdb ran MiXCR on the 5' RACE reads and lists one entry per CDR3 protein. The data contain around 1,000,000 distinct CDR3 sequences, roughly a quarter of them singletons. The data also belong to a second study, concerning T cells of mothers and their children.

The sample consisted of blood. All receptors come from a girl aged 2-10 years in good health.

The rearrangement uses TRBV20-1 and TRBJ1-2; TRBD1 matches at 7 bases. CDR3 length equals 11 residues. The V gene end was trimmed by 6 bases and the J gene end by 3 bases; junction bases not matched to a gene: 1. Germline values: CDR1 DFQATT, CDR2 SNEGSKA (reference sequence). CDR3 sequence: CSAGTDYGYTF. CDR3 nucleotide sequence: TGCAGTGCAGGGACAGACTATGGCTACACCTTC.

This clonotype was detected only a few times. The gene calls are TRBV5-1 and TRBJ1-1; D is ambiguous. Germline V gene data show CDR1 as SGHRS and CDR2 as YFSETQ. The CDR3 spans 13 residues. V lost 0 bases and J lost 8, with 11 bases in between. This CDR3 reads CASSLDAGIEAFF. CDR3 bases: TGCGCCAGCAGCTTGGATGCAGGTATCGAAGCTTTCTTT. Full variable domain (remainder filled in from reference TRBV5-1 and TRBJ1-1): KAGVTQTPRYLIKTRGQQVTLSCSPISGHRSVSWYQQTPGQGLQFLFEYFSETQRNKGNFPGRFSGRQFSNSRSEMNVSTLELGDSALYLCASSLDAGIEAFFGQGTRLTVV.

This clonotype was observed a few times. The V gene is TRBV11-2, the J gene TRBJ2-5; possibly TRBD1 for D (5 bases). The tail of the sequence fits TRBJ2-7 better, so the J call may be wrong. The V gene's germline CDR1 is SGHAT and CDR2 FQNNGV. The CDR3 has 16 residues. The CDR3 sequence is CASSQHIQTDLDEQYF. The DNA of the CDR3 is TGTGCCAGCAGCCAACACATACAGACAGATCTCGACGAGCAGTACTTC.

The CDR3 sequence: CASSFQGSKDIQYF. The CDR3 nucleotides are TGTGCCAGCAGCTTTCAGGGAAGTAAGGACATTCAGTACTTC. The genes are TRBV5-6 and TRBJ2-4, with D possibly TRBD1 on 5 matching bases. V was cut by 2 bases and J by 8 bases, with 14 bases left in between. The length of the CDR3 is 14 residues. CDR1 is SGHDT, CDR2 YYEEEE, per germline.

Concerning this clonotype itself: The germline gene is not matched at one end of the junction; a read error may be the cause. The rearrangement joins TRBV5-1 to TRBJ2-2; tentatively, D is TRBD2 (5 bases). This CDR3 is built from 14 residues. CDR1 is SGHRS, CDR2 YFSETQ, per germline. The CDR3 DNA reads as TGCGCCAGCCGCCCCCCGGGGAACATCGGGGAGCTGTTTTTT. This encodes CASRPPGNIGELFF.

The J gene is TRBJ2-7, the V gene TRBV7-9; TRBD1 aligns across 9 bases. Germline V gene data show CDR1 as SEHNR and CDR2 as FQNEAQ (reference sequence). CDR3 length equals 18 residues. V gave up 6 bases and J gave up 3 bases; unmatched junction bases: 18. The CDR3 sequence: CASSPPLGPGQGYYEQYF. The CDR3, as DNA: TGTGCCAGCAGTCCACCCCTCGGTCCAGGACAGGGGTACTACGAGCAGTACTTC.

The table lists this clonotype with a count of one. The chain joins TRBV2 to TRBJ2-7; perhaps TRBD1 as D (6 bases). Germline CDR1 is SNHLY and CDR2 is FYNNEI. Trimming stripped 8 bases from V and 6 bases from J, with 17 bases between. The CDR3 is 13 amino acids. CDR3 sequence reads: CASRQELDFEQYF. CDR3 sequence (DNA): TGTGCCAGCCGACAGGAATTAGATTTCGAGCAGTACTTC.

V and J are TRBV24-1 and TRBJ2-2; a possible D gene is TRBD2 (5 bases). Deletions cut 5 bases from V and 5 bases from J, with 8 bases between. The germline gives CDR1 KGHDR, CDR2 SFDVKD. The CDR3 extends over 13 amino acids. This CDR3 reads CATSGTPTGELFF. The DNA of the CDR3 is TGTGCCACCAGTGGGACTCCTACCGGGGAGCTGTTTTTT.

The chain couples TRBV10-3 to TRBJ2-7, with 9 bases aligning to TRBD1. Germline CDR1 is ENHRY and CDR2 is SYGVKD. The CDR3 covers 13 residues. Losses at the gene ends were 6 bases for V and 5 bases for J; bases not matched to a gene: 5. This CDR3 is CAISQTGGDEQYF. The CDR3 region has the DNA TGTGCCATCAGCCAGACAGGGGGTGACGAGCAGTACTTC.

This clonotype was detected only a few times. This chain joins TRBV29-1 and TRBJ1-1, with D unclear. Germline V lookup: CDR1 SQVTM, CDR2 ANQGSEA. CDR3 length: 11 residues. CDR3 amino acids: CSAGPNTEAFF. For the CDR3, the DNA is TGCAGTGCTGGTCCGAACACTGAAGCTTTCTTT.

The gene calls are TRBV29-1 and TRBJ2-7; TRBD1 agrees at 9 bases. The CDR3 length is 14 residues. The junction had 11 bases not matched to a gene; V was cut back by 6 bases and J by 5 bases. Germline loops: CDR1 SQVTM, CDR2 ANQGSEA. CDR3 sequence: CSVTPGQGTNEQYF. In DNA form, the CDR3 reads TGCAGCGTGACACCGGGACAGGGTACCAACGAGCAGTACTTC.

This clonotype was recorded a few times. J is TRBJ2-1 and V is TRBV5-1, with 13 bases matching TRBD2. CDR3 size: 15 residues. The V and J ends lost 4 bases and 5 bases, in that order; junction bases with no gene match: 3. The germline V gene encodes CDR1 SGHRS and CDR2 YFSETQ. As DNA, the CDR3 is TGCGCCAGCAGCATACTAGCGGGAGGGAACAATGAGCAGTTCTTC. Translated: CASSILAGGNNEQFF. Full variable domain (outside the CDR3, taken from reference TRBV5-1 and TRBJ2-1): KAGVTQTPRYLIKTRGQQVTLSCSPISGHRSVSWYQQTPGQGLQFLFEYFSETQRNKGNFPGRFSGRQFSNSRSEMNVSTLELGDSALYLCASSILAGGNNEQFFGPGTRLTVL.

This clonotype has more than one count but fewer than ten. A read error may produce the germline difference seen at one junction end. V usage is TRBV7-7 and J usage is TRBJ2-5; D unclear. Germline values: CDR1 SSHAT, CDR2 FNYEAQ (reference sequence). The CDR3 extends over 14 amino acids. CDR3 region: CASSLLPRQETQYF. The CDR3 nucleotides read TGTGCTAGCAGCTTGCTCCCGCGTCAGGAGACCCAGTACTTC.

V is TRBV11-2 and J is TRBJ2-5; no clear D. V lost 3 bases to trimming and J lost 5 bases, with 16 bases between them. Germline CDR1 reads SGHAT; CDR2 reads FQNNGV. The CDR3 length is 15 residues. CDR3 protein: CASSFSSGYVETQYF. The CDR3, as DNA: TGTGCCAGCAGCTTCTCTTCCGGCTATGTGGAGACCCAGTACTTC.

The gene calls are TRBV5-1 and TRBJ1-1; possible D gene TRBD1, 5 bases. V lost 1 base and J lost 5, with 12 bases in between. CDR3 length equals 14 residues. CDR1 is SGHRS, CDR2 YFSETQ, per germline. The CDR3 DNA follows: TGCGCCAGCAGCTTGTGGCAGGGTGGAACTGAAGCTTTCTTT. Translating it yields CASSLWQGGTEAFF.

This clonotype has a handful of counts. This chain links TRBV4-1 with TRBJ2-7; 9 nucleotides line up with TRBD1. The V segment lost 3 bases and the J segment 10 bases; nucleotides outside the gene matches: 4. The CDR3 totals 12 residues. Germline lookup yields CDR1 MGHRA and CDR2 YSYEKL. The CDR3 nucleotides are TGCGCCAGCAGCCAGGGGACAGGGACACAGTACTTC. Protein product: CASSQGTGTQYF.

The rearrangement joins TRBV5-1 to TRBJ2-1; 7 bases are a match to TRBD1. V lost 4 bases to trimming and J lost 6 bases; unmatched junction nucleotides: 10. The CDR3 runs to 15 residues. Germline CDR1 is SGHRS and CDR2 is YFSETQ. The CDR3 reads CASSVDRVRGNEQFF. The CDR3 DNA is TGCGCCAGCAGCGTTGACAGGGTGAGGGGCAATGAGCAGTTCTTC.

The J gene is TRBJ1-2, the V gene TRBV7-2; D ambiguous. V was clipped by 5 bases and J by 4 bases, with 14 bases between them. The CDR3 extends over 14 amino acids. Germline loops: CDR1 SGHTA, CDR2 FQGNSA. The CDR3 loop is CASSPEGVLYGYTF. For the CDR3, the DNA is TGTGCCAGCAGCCCCGAGGGAGTCCTCTATGGCTACACCTTC.

This clonotype was observed a few times. One junction end disagrees with the germline gene, perhaps due to a read error. The genes are TRBV5-1 and TRBJ2-7, with D tentatively TRBD1 (6 bases). CDR3 size: 14 residues. Germline V gene sequence: CDR1 SGHRS, CDR2 YFSETQ. CDR3 loop: CASSWGQERNEQYF. CDR3 sequence (DNA): TGCGCTAGCAGCTGGGGGCAGGAGAGAAACGAGCAGTACTTC.

The V gene is TRBV12-3 or TRBV12-4, the J gene TRBJ2-5, with a tentative D call TRBD2 (6 bases). Trimming removed 3 bases at V and 7 bases at J, with 15 bases between. The CDR3 has 14 residues. This chain's CDR3 is CASSFGLKLATQYF. The CDR3 bases are TGTGCCAGCAGTTTCGGACTAAAACTTGCGACCCAGTACTTC.

This chain connects TRBV29-1 to TRBJ1-1; 7 bases are shared with TRBD1. The CDR3 sequence is 12 residues long. Unmatched junction bases numbered 5, after V lost 7 bases and J lost 3 bases. Germline V CDR1 and CDR2: SQVTM, ANQGSEA. The CDR3 here is CSGRGFDTEAFF. CDR3 DNA sequence: TGCAGCGGCAGGGGGTTTGACACTGAAGCTTTCTTT.

The V call is TRBV10-1, the J call TRBJ2-7; D is uncertain. The V end lost 8 bases, the J end lost 7 bases, and 9 bases lay between the germline ends. Germline CDR1 is WNHNN and CDR2 is SYGVQD (reference sequence). The CDR3 extends over 10 amino acids. CDR3 protein: CASVVGEQYF. The CDR3 DNA is TGCGCCAGCGTGGTGGGGGAGCAGTACTTC.

The chain uses TRBV7-9 and TRBJ1-1; maybe TRBD1 (6 bases). Germline V gene lookup returns CDR1 SEHNR and CDR2 FQNEAQ (reference sequence). The CDR3 has 13 amino acids. V was cut by 3 bases and J by 6 bases, with 11 bases left in between. CDR3 nucleotide sequence: TGTGCCAGCAGCTTCGGGGGCGTCGCTGAAGCTTTCTTT. Amino acids: CASSFGGVAEAFF. Full variable domain (missing parts from reference TRBV7-9 and TRBJ1-1): DTGVSQNPRHKITKRGQNVTFRCDPISEHNRLYWYRQTLGQGPEFLTYFQNEAQLEKSRLLSDRFSAERPKGSFSTLEIQRTEQGDSAMYLCASSFGGVAEAFFGQGTRLTVV.

In its sample, this clonotype was seen a few times. This chain connects TRBV29-1 to TRBJ2-7; D unclear. This CDR3 has 12 residues. Germline V lookup: CDR1 SQVTM, CDR2 ANQGSEA. V lost 5 bases, J lost 0 bases, and 8 bases lay in between. The chain's CDR3 is CSVSFSSYEQYF. The CDR3 nucleotides are TGCAGCGTTTCCTTTAGCTCCTACGAGCAGTACTTC.

The sample holds a few counts of this clonotype. The chain links TRBV4-2 to TRBJ2-1; the D is unclear. The J call may be wrong; the DNA end is better matched by TRBJ2-5. The CDR3 length is 14 residues. CDR1 and CDR2 from the germline V gene are LGHNA and YNFKEQ. The CDR3 here is CASSLTTQSATQYF. In DNA form, the CDR3 reads TGTGCCAGCAGCCTAACTACCCAGTCAGCGACCCAGTACTTC.

In this sample, this clonotype turned up a few times. The CDR3 here is CASSQDLLATGELFF. The CDR3 DNA reads as TGCGCCAGCAGCCAAGATCTCTTGGCCACCGGGGAGCTGTTTTTT. The V call is TRBV4-3, the J call TRBJ2-2; the D is unclear. Trimming cost V 0 bases and J 4 bases, with 9 bases left between them. This CDR3 spans 15 amino acids. Germline CDR1 is LGHNA and CDR2 is YSLEER.

This clonotype was seen a few times. The chain uses TRBV5-1 and TRBJ2-1; D possibly uses TRBD1 or TRBD2 (7 bases each). CDR3 length: 16 residues. Germline CDR1 reads SGHRS; CDR2 reads YFSETQ. Trimming stripped 3 bases from V and 3 bases from J, with 16 bases between. The CDR3 DNA reads TGCGCCAGCAGCTCGCAGGGGGGGGACAACTACAATGAGCAGTTCTTC. Translated, it gives CASSSQGGDNYNEQFF.